This T cell receptor (beta chain) was recovered during a study of breast tumors, draining lymph nodes, adjacent tissues. The study, taken as a whole, reports: Tumor repertoires ranked between lymph nodes and nontumor tissue in diversity, with V and J gene preferences. Data fit most tumor T cells coming from lymph node, expanding in tumor.

This clonotype appeared many times. The antigen remains undetermined. The CDR3 consists of 14 residues. The V gene's germline CDR1 is DFQATT and CDR2 SNEGSKA (reference sequence). Trimming at V came to 3 bases and at J to 2 bases, leaving 1 base not matched to a gene. The lymph nodes were axillary draining lymph nodes from breast cancer patients. TCRdb re-called the multiplex PCR reads through MiXCR, storing one row per CDR3 protein. Seen here are around 130,000 distinct CDR3 sequences, around 20% observed once, and the top ten hold roughly 2.4%. The clonotype originates from a female donor with breast cancer. Some clones in this sample may be carry-over from other donors' samples. The material sequenced was axillary lymph node tissue. V usage is TRBV20-1 and J usage is TRBJ2-5; TRBD2 matches 12 bases. CDR3: CSASGLAGQETQYF. The CDR3 DNA reads TGCAGTGCTAGTGGACTAGCGGGACAAGAGACCCAGTACTTC.